These 26 T cell receptor beta chains were sequenced from one sample in a study of HIV-infected patients and healthy controls (dated by TCRdb to the mid-2010s). The method was 5' RACE. TCRdb records Illumina MiSeq as the sequencer. TCRdb took the public reads, trimmed them with fastp at Q25, ran MiXCR for clone calling and kept in-frame beta chains. Each CDR3 protein appears once, grouped with its most common genes and DNA. The sample table lists about 67,000 distinct CDR3 sequences, 16% of them with a count of one. The top ten constitute approximately 5.2% of the sample. The sample was CD4+ T cells from blood. These receptors all stem from a human donor in good health.

This clonotype was seen more than once but under ten times. The V gene is TRBV18, the J gene TRBJ1-6; D gene ambiguous. From germline, CDR1 is KGHSH and CDR2 LQKENI. Trimming cost V 6 bases and J 5 bases, with 8 bases left between them. The CDR3 is made up of 13 amino acids. The CDR3 reads CASSEQNNSPLHF. CDR3 in DNA: TGTGCCAGCTCCGAACAGAATAATTCACCCCTCCACTTT.

This clonotype has only a few counts. V is TRBV4-3 and J is TRBJ2-3; 11 bases are a match to TRBD2. V dropped 8 bases and J dropped 2; count of bases not matched to a gene: 12. The CDR3 totals 17 residues. CDR1 and CDR2 (germline): LGHNA, YSLEER. CDR3 sequence: CASGTLSGGAPTDTQYF. CDR3 nucleotide sequence: TGCGCCAGCGGAACCCTTAGCGGGGGGGCGCCCACAGATACGCAGTATTTT.

The V call is TRBV20-1, the J call TRBJ2-2; D ambiguous. Germline CDR1 and CDR2: DFQATT and SNEGSKA (reference sequence). The CDR3 runs 15 residues. V lost 1 base and J lost 0, with 9 bases in between. CDR3 in amino acids: CSARVDYTNTGELFF. CDR3 sequence (DNA): TGCAGTGCTAGAGTCGATTATACGAACACCGGGGAGCTGTTTTTT.

This clonotype was seen repeatedly, ten times or more. This chain joins TRBV6-2 or TRBV6-3 and TRBJ1-1, with D possibly being TRBD1 (6 bases). Germline CDR1 reads MNHEY; CDR2 reads SVGEGT. CDR3 length: 15 amino acids. V shed 7 bases and J shed 1 base, with 16 bases lying between them. In nucleotides, the CDR3 is TGTGCCAGCACATCGTTCAGGGGAACGAACACTGAAGCTTTCTTT. This translates into CASTSFRGTNTEAFF.

This clonotype was detected ten times or more. The rearrangement uses TRBV20-1 and TRBJ2-3; tentative D call: TRBD2 (5 bases). This CDR3 region has 14 residues. The germline CDR1 and CDR2 sequences are DFQATT and SNEGSKA (reference sequence). V was clipped by 2 bases and J by 1 base, with 10 bases between them. CDR3 DNA sequence: TGCAGTGCTAGATACCGGCGGGGCACAGATACGCAGTATTTT. Protein product: CSARYRRGTDTQYF.

This clonotype was recorded a few times. This chain connects TRBV7-2 to TRBJ1-2, with 7 bases lining up with TRBD1. The CDR3 runs 16 residues. V was pared by 5 bases and J by 2 bases, with 11 bases of the junction left unmatched. Germline V lookup: CDR1 SGHTA, CDR2 FQGNSA. CDR3 sequence reads: CASSPEGPGGNYGYTF. The DNA of the CDR3 is TGTGCCAGCAGCCCCGAGGGGCCAGGGGGGAACTATGGCTACACCTTC.

V gene TRBV29-1 combines with J gene TRBJ2-1, with D maybe TRBD2 (7 bases). Germline V gives CDR1 SQVTM, CDR2 ANQGSEA. Trimming cost V 6 bases and J 6 bases, with 24 bases left between them. This CDR3 has 16 residues. Here the CDR3 reads CSVGGRAEGMFNEQFF. CDR3 coding DNA: TGCAGCGTGGGGGGGCGGGCAGAGGGGATGTTCAATGAGCAGTTCTTC.

This clonotype was observed at least ten times. The rearrangement joins TRBV5-1 to TRBJ2-1, with 7 bases that match TRBD1. Trimming cost V 0 bases and J 7 bases; bases outside gene matches: 7. The germline CDR1 and CDR2 sequences are SGHRS and YFSETQ. This CDR3 comprises 15 residues. Written as DNA, the CDR3 is TGCGCCAGCAGCTTGGAAGGGGGCGCACGGAATGAGCAGTTCTTC. It is translated as CASSLEGGARNEQFF. Filled out from reference TRBV5-1 and TRBJ2-1, the complete variable domain reads KAGVTQTPRYLIKTRGQQVTLSCSPISGHRSVSWYQQTPGQGLQFLFEYFSETQRNKGNFPGRFSGRQFSNSRSEMNVSTLELGDSALYLCASSLEGGARNEQFFGPGTRLTVL.

The rearrangement uses TRBV2 and TRBJ2-7; 7 bases align to TRBD1. V was pared by 6 bases and J by 2 bases, with 7 bases of the junction left unmatched. The CDR3 is 14 amino acids. The germline V gene encodes CDR1 SNHLY and CDR2 FYNNEI. CDR3 coding DNA: TGTGCCAGCAGGGACAGGTCAACCGCCTACGAGCAGTACTTC. This codes for CASRDRSTAYEQYF.

This clonotype was found a few times. V gene TRBV7-9 combines with J gene TRBJ1-5; 7 bases are a match to TRBD1. The CDR3 has 15 residues. The V and J ends lost 5 bases and 4 bases, in that order; junction bases with no gene match: 8. CDR1 is SEHNR and CDR2 is FQNEAQ in the germline V gene (reference sequence). Here the CDR3 reads CASSRDGTVNQPQHF. The CDR3 bases are TGTGCCAGCAGCAGAGACGGGACAGTGAATCAGCCCCAGCATTTT. The entire variable domain, with the rest obtained from reference TRBV7-9 and TRBJ1-5, is as follows: DTGVSQNPRHKITKRGQNVTFRCDPISEHNRLYWYRQTLGQGPEFLTYFQNEAQLEKSRLLSDRFSAERPKGSFSTLEIQRTEQGDSAMYLCASSRDGTVNQPQHFGDGTRLSIL.

The chain combines TRBV7-6 with TRBJ2-1; perhaps TRBD1 as D (6 bases). V shed 2 bases and J shed 4 bases, with 15 bases lying between them. Germline values: CDR1 SGHVS, CDR2 FNYEAQ. The CDR3 length is 16 residues. The CDR3 DNA follows: TGTGCCAGCAGCTTAAGGGGGTCGGGTGGGTACAATGAGCAGTTCTTC. Translating gives CASSLRGSGGYNEQFF.

The chain is built from TRBV3-1 and TRBJ2-1; no clear D gene. Trimming left V 1 base short and J 7 bases short, with 8 bases between. The CDR3 spans 13 residues. Germline assignment: CDR1 LGHDT and CDR2 YNNKEL (reference sequence). This CDR3 reads CASSQVVSNEQFF. CDR3 coding DNA: TGTGCCAGCAGCCAAGTTGTAAGTAATGAGCAGTTCTTC.

The chain links TRBV20-1 to TRBJ2-7, with D maybe TRBD1 (5 bases). This CDR3 spans 11 amino acids. Trimming removed 5 bases from V and 4 bases from J, with 9 bases in between. CDR1 is DFQATT, CDR2 SNEGSKA, per germline (reference sequence). The CDR3 loop reads CSAHPGYEQYF. CDR3 coding DNA: TGCAGTGCTCACCCAGGGTACGAGCAGTACTTC.

The V call is TRBV6-1, the J call TRBJ1-6, with D hard to call. The ends were cut back, 6 bases at V and 7 bases at J, with 16 bases in the middle. The germline CDR1 and CDR2 sequences are MNHNS and SASEGT. The CDR3 has 15 amino acids. The CDR3 nucleotides read TGTGCCAGCAGGGAAAGACCACGTTTAAATTCACCCCTCCACTTT. Translating gives CASRERPRLNSPLHF.

This clonotype was counted between two and nine times. The rearrangement links TRBV11-2 to TRBJ2-3, with 8 bases that match TRBD2. Germline CDR1 SGHAT, CDR2 FQNNGV. V dropped 4 bases and J dropped 2; count of bases not matched to a gene: 8. The CDR3 sequence is 16 residues long. DNA of the CDR3: TGTGCCAGCAGCTCCACAGCGGGAGCATCCACAGATACGCAGTATTTT. Its translation is CASSSTAGASTDTQYF.

This clonotype was recorded at least ten times. The J gene is TRBJ2-3, the V gene TRBV19; D might be TRBD2 (5 bases). The ends were cut back, 6 bases at V and 0 bases at J, with 10 bases in the middle. CDR1 is LNHDA, CDR2 SQIVND, per germline (reference sequence). The CDR3 is 14 amino acids. CDR3 DNA: TGTGCCAGTAGCAGTCGGGGTAGCACAGATACGCAGTATTTT. It encodes CASSSRGSTDTQYF.

This chain uses TRBV6-5 with TRBJ2-6; no clear D. Per germline, CDR1 MNHEY and CDR2 SVGAGI. The CDR3 is 15 amino acids. Trimming removed 4 bases from V and 4 bases from J, with 11 bases in between. CDR3 in DNA: TGTGCCAGCAGTTCCCCGTCCGGAGGGGCCAACGTCCTGACTTTC. Its translation: CASSSPSGGANVLTF.

The chain links TRBV20-1 to TRBJ1-1; D unresolved. The CDR3 is 9 amino acids. The germline CDR1 and CDR2 sequences are DFQATT and SNEGSKA (reference sequence). The CDR3 reads CRAGSEAFF. The DNA of the CDR3 is TGCAGGGCCGGCAGTGAAGCTTTCTTT.

This clonotype was counted once. A much larger clone sits a single nucleotide away, making a read error possible. The gene calls are TRBV10-3 and TRBJ1-5; D possibly corresponds to TRBD1 (5 bases). Germline CDR1 and CDR2: ENHRY and SYGVKD. Trimming cost V 1 base and J 3 bases, with 7 bases left between them. The CDR3 extends over 14 amino acids. Written as DNA, the CDR3 is TGTGCCATCAGTGAGTGGGGCTTCAATCAGCCCCAGCATTTT. It specifies CAISEWGFNQPQHF.

J is TRBJ2-5 and V is TRBV6-6; the D is unclear. Germline assignment: CDR1 MNHNY and CDR2 SVGAGI (reference sequence). The CDR3 length is 10 residues. V dropped 5 bases and J dropped 5 bases, with 3 bases sitting between them. CDR3 loop: CASSMETQYF. Here the CDR3 DNA reads TGTGCCAGCAGTATGGAGACCCAGTACTTC.

This clonotype was observed many times. The chain recombines TRBV7-9 with TRBJ1-5; maybe TRBD1 (5 bases). The V gene lost 2 bases and the J gene lost 4 bases, with 12 bases spanning the gap. The germline V gene has CDR1 SEHNR and CDR2 FQNEAQ (reference sequence). CDR3 length: 15 amino acids. CDR3 protein: CASSLTGSLNQPQHF. In DNA form, the CDR3 reads TGTGCCAGCAGCTTAACAGGTTCCCTAAATCAGCCCCAGCATTTT.

This rearrangement joins TRBV4-3 to TRBJ2-6; 8 bases are a match to TRBD1. V was clipped by 6 bases and J by 0 bases; unmatched bases: 10. The CDR3 contains 18 residues. Per the germline V gene, CDR1 is LGHNA and CDR2 is YSLEER. The CDR3 region is CASRTYRGADSGANVLTF. CDR3 bases: TGCGCCAGCAGAACTTACAGGGGGGCCGACTCTGGGGCCAACGTCCTGACTTTC.

The chain carries TRBV18 and TRBJ2-5; no definite D call. The CDR3 sequence is 13 residues long. The germline gives CDR1 KGHSH, CDR2 LQKENI. Trimming shortened V by 5 bases and J by 4 bases, and 11 bases separated the two germline ends. Here the CDR3 reads CASSASLGETQYF. The CDR3 DNA is TGTGCCAGCTCAGCCTCTTTGGGAGAGACCCAGTACTTC. The entire variable domain, with the rest obtained from reference TRBV18 and TRBJ2-5, is as follows: NAGVMQNPRHLVRRRGQEARLRCSPMKGHSHVYWYRQLPEEGLKFMVYLQKENIIDESGMPKERFSAEFPKEGPSILRIQQVVRGDSAAYFCASSASLGETQYFGPGTRLLVL.

This clonotype was seen a few times. The chain links TRBV19 to TRBJ2-1; D is unresolved. Germline V gives CDR1 LNHDA, CDR2 SQIVND (reference sequence). Trimming removed 3 bases from V and 7 bases from J, with 7 bases in between. The CDR3 covers 12 residues. The CDR3 sequence: CASSMSVNEQFF. CDR3 nucleotide sequence: TGTGCCAGTAGTATGTCGGTGAATGAGCAGTTCTTC.

The V and J genes are TRBV2 and TRBJ2-7, with 11 nucleotides matching TRBD1. Germline CDR1 and CDR2: SNHLY and FYNNEI. The V and J ends lost 6 bases and 5 bases, in that order; junction bases with no gene match: 6. This CDR3 comprises 14 residues. CDR3 sequence reads: CASRRDRGWHEQYF. The CDR3 DNA follows: TGTGCCAGCAGGAGGGACAGGGGGTGGCACGAGCAGTACTTC.

The J gene is TRBJ1-4, the V gene TRBV6-2 or TRBV6-3; D is unresolved. V was shortened by 6 bases and J by 8 bases, with 22 bases between the two germline ends. Germline lookup yields CDR1 MNHEY and CDR2 SVGEGT. The CDR3 covers 16 residues. As DNA, the CDR3 is TGTGCCAGCAGACCCGGACGGATTCTGACGGGCGAAAAACTGTTTTTT. Its protein product is CASRPGRILTGEKLFF.